The 27 T cell receptor beta chains below all came from one sample that was sequenced in a study of cytomegalovirus exposure and HLA in healthy donors. The PCR was carried out with 60 Vbeta primers and 13 Jbeta primers. The table came from immunoSEQ multiplex PCR; TCRdb's copy has only in-frame clones and leaves some out. The sample consists of 150,000 or so clones, more than 80% of them appearing once. The material sequenced was PBMCs. Receptor source: a woman between 18 and 29 years old in good health and CMV-seronegative.

V usage is TRBV5-1 and J usage is TRBJ1-2; the match to TRBD1 covers 7 bases. The germline V gene has CDR1 SGHRS and CDR2 YFSETQ. This CDR3 has 15 amino acids. V shed 4 bases and J 1 base; nucleotides not matched to a gene: 7. The DNA of the CDR3 is TGCGCCAGCAGCAACCCCAGACAGGGTAACTATGGCTACACCTTC. Translation gives CASSNPRQGNYGYTF.

The J gene is TRBJ2-7, the V gene TRBV5-6, with 8 bases matching TRBD1. The junction had 9 bases not matched to a gene; V was cut back by 7 bases and J by 0 bases. The germline CDR1 and CDR2 sequences are SGHDT and YYEEEE. The CDR3 has 15 residues. The chain's CDR3 is CASSVGTGFSYEQYF. In DNA, the CDR3 is TGTGCCAGCTCAGTAGGGACAGGATTCTCCTACGAGCAGTACTTC.

This clone appeared once. The V call is TRBV7-3, the J call TRBJ2-1, with 7 bases lining up with TRBD2. Germline CDR1 reads SGHTA; CDR2 reads FQGTGA. V trimming: 5 bases; J trimming: 0 bases; junction bases outside the gene matches: 4. The CDR3 loop spans 15 amino acids. CDR3 residues: CASSTSGASYNEQFF. The CDR3 nucleotides are TGTGCCAGCAGCACCAGCGGGGCCTCCTACAATGAGCAGTTCTTC.

This clone occurred once. The chain joins TRBV7-2 to TRBJ1-2; tentative D call: TRBD1 (5 bases). From germline, CDR1 is SGHTA and CDR2 FQGNSA. Between the trimmed V and J ends, which lost 5 bases and 4 bases, there was a span of 14 bases. CDR3 size: 14 residues. The CDR3 sequence is CASSPATASYGYTF. In DNA form, the CDR3 reads TGTGCCAGCAGCCCGGCGACAGCAAGCTATGGCTACACCTTC.

The chain carries TRBV18 and TRBJ2-3, with 7 positions matching TRBD2. V gave up 3 bases and J gave up 2 bases; unmatched junction bases: 14. Germline V lookup: CDR1 KGHSH, CDR2 LQKENI. The CDR3 contains 18 residues. This CDR3 is CASSPGEAGILLTDTQYF. Written as DNA, the CDR3 is TGTGCCAGCTCACCCGGAGAAGCGGGGATTCTGCTCACAGATACGCAGTATTTT. Looking up the rest from reference TRBV18 and TRBJ2-3 gives the full variable domain: NAGVMQNPRHLVRRRGQEARLRCSPMKGHSHVYWYRQLPEEGLKFMVYLQKENIIDESGMPKERFSAEFPKEGPSILRIQQVVRGDSAAYFCASSPGEAGILLTDTQYFGPGTRLTVL.

This clone was counted a few times. The genes are TRBV4-2 and TRBJ2-1, with 7 positions matching TRBD2. Per the germline V gene, CDR1 is LGHNA and CDR2 is YNFKEQ. Trimming cost V 3 bases and J 5 bases; bases outside gene matches: 16. The length of the CDR3 is 18 residues. CDR3 loop: CASSQEQSRGDINNEQFF. CDR3 coding DNA: TGTGCCAGCAGCCAGGAACAAAGCCGGGGGGATATCAACAATGAGCAGTTCTTC.

V is TRBV6-1 and J is TRBJ2-7; 9 nucleotides align to TRBD1. The CDR3 has 15 amino acids. V trimming: 8 bases; J trimming: 0 bases; junction bases outside the gene matches: 8. Germline-derived CDR1 and CDR2 are MNHNS and SASEGT. The DNA for the CDR3 is TGTGCCAGCCGGGGACAGGGTTTGGGCTCCTACGAGCAGTACTTC. Its translation: CASRGQGLGSYEQYF.

This chain joins TRBV2 and TRBJ2-5; the match to TRBD2 covers 8 bases. Germline CDR1 reads SNHLY; CDR2 reads FYNNEI. The V and J ends lost 7 bases and 2 bases, in that order; junction bases with no gene match: 6. This CDR3 comprises 14 residues. Here the CDR3 reads CASTYSGEQETQYF. The CDR3 bases are TGTGCCAGCACCTATAGCGGGGAACAAGAGACCCAGTACTTC.

There are a few counts of this clone. The V call is TRBV7-9, the J call TRBJ2-1; D call uncertain. The CDR3 is 13 amino acids. The V gene lost 6 bases and the J gene lost 4 bases, with 10 bases spanning the gap. Germline V gene lookup returns CDR1 SEHNR and CDR2 FQNEAQ (reference sequence). The CDR3 reads CASRFGEYNEQFF. CDR3 DNA: TGTGCCAGCAGATTTGGAGAGTACAATGAGCAGTTCTTC. The whole variable domain, filled in from reference TRBV7-9 and TRBJ2-1, reads DTGVSQNPRHKITKRGQNVTFRCDPISEHNRLYWYRQTLGQGPEFLTYFQNEAQLEKSRLLSDRFSAERPKGSFSTLEIQRTEQGDSAMYLCASRFGEYNEQFFGPGTRLTVL.

The chain carries TRBV5-6 and TRBJ2-7; 9 nucleotides match TRBD2. CDR3 length equals 15 residues. In germline, CDR1 is SGHDT, CDR2 YYEEEE. V lost 4 bases to trimming and J lost 0 bases; unmatched junction nucleotides: 5. CDR3 amino acids: CASSQYSGSSYEQYF. CDR3 nucleotide sequence: TGTGCCAGCAGCCAGTATAGCGGGAGCTCCTACGAGCAGTACTTC.

The chain employs TRBV2 and TRBJ1-5; a possible D gene is TRBD1 (5 bases). This CDR3 region has 14 residues. Germline V gene lookup returns CDR1 SNHLY and CDR2 FYNNEI. V was clipped by 4 bases and J by 4 bases, with 11 bases between them. CDR3 sequence (DNA): TGTGCCAGCAGTGTGCAGGGCCTTAATCAGCCCCAGCATTTT. Amino acid sequence: CASSVQGLNQPQHF.

This clone was found once. This chain joins TRBV7-9 and TRBJ1-2, with D possibly being TRBD1 (6 bases). CDR1 is SEHNR, CDR2 FQNEAQ, per germline (reference sequence). V shed 2 bases and J shed 1 base, with 20 bases lying between them. This CDR3 spans 18 amino acids. For the CDR3, the DNA is TGTGCCAGCAGCTTACTTTTCCTCGGACAGCCGTTTAACTATGGCTACACCTTC. Translating gives CASSLLFLGQPFNYGYTF. The whole variable domain, remainder taken from reference TRBV7-9 and TRBJ1-2, is DTGVSQNPRHKITKRGQNVTFRCDPISEHNRLYWYRQTLGQGPEFLTYFQNEAQLEKSRLLSDRFSAERPKGSFSTLEIQRTEQGDSAMYLCASSLLFLGQPFNYGYTFGSGTRLTVV.

This clone was observed a few times. The CDR3 here is CATFTPNTGELFF. The CDR3, as DNA: TGTGCCACCTTTACACCGAACACCGGGGAGCTGTTTTTT. V and J are TRBV28 and TRBJ2-2; D remains unclear. The ends were cut back, 10 bases at V and 0 bases at J, with 9 bases in the middle. Germline V CDR1 and CDR2: MDHEN, SYDVKM. The CDR3 length is 13 residues.

This clone was observed a single time. The rearrangement uses TRBV27 and TRBJ2-5; TRBD1 matches 9 bases. The end of the DNA fits TRBJ2-7 better, so the J call may be wrong. The germline CDR1 and CDR2 sequences are MNHEY and SMNVEV (reference sequence). The CDR3 runs to 13 residues. In DNA form, the CDR3 reads TGTGCCAGCAGCCTAGACAGGGGGGACGAGCAGTACTTC. It is translated as CASSLDRGDEQYF.

The chain recombines TRBV7-2 with TRBJ1-2; 7 nucleotides line up with TRBD1. Losses at the gene ends were 5 bases for V and 8 bases for J; bases not matched to a gene: 8. Germline CDR1 is SGHTA and CDR2 is FQGNSA. The CDR3 runs to 13 residues. The CDR3 DNA follows: TGTGCCAGCAGCAGGACAGGTTCGGGAGGCTACACCTTC. It is translated as CASSRTGSGGYTF.

V gene TRBV12-5 combines with J gene TRBJ2-3, with 7 bases lining up with TRBD2. The germline V gene encodes CDR1 LGHNT and CDR2 FRNRAP. With 0 bases clipped from V and 6 bases from J, the junction kept 0 bases outside the gene matches. The CDR3 totals 13 residues. This chain's CDR3 is CASGLVGGDTQYF. CDR3 bases: TGTGCTAGTGGTTTGGTCGGGGGGGATACGCAGTATTTT.

The CDR3 DNA reads as TGTGCCAGCAGCCAAGAAAGTGGGGGACTCGGTGAGCAGTTCTTC. This codes for CASSQESGGLGEQFF. The rearrangement joins TRBV14 to TRBJ2-1, with D possibly matching TRBD2 (6 bases). The CDR3 is 15 residues long. Trimming removed 0 bases from V and 9 bases from J, with 15 bases in between. CDR1 and CDR2 (germline): SGHDN, FVKESK.

This clone was counted a single time. This chain joins TRBV18 and TRBJ2-7; 7 bases line up with TRBD1. V was clipped by 4 bases and J by 7 bases; unmatched bases: 7. CDR1 and CDR2 from the germline V gene are KGHSH and LQKENI. The length of the CDR3 is 13 residues. The CDR3 loop is CASSRQGGSEQYF. As DNA, the CDR3 is TGTGCCAGCTCACGACAGGGCGGGTCGGAGCAGTACTTC. Supplemented by reference TRBV18 and TRBJ2-7, the full variable domain reads NAGVMQNPRHLVRRRGQEARLRCSPMKGHSHVYWYRQLPEEGLKFMVYLQKENIIDESGMPKERFSAEFPKEGPSILRIQQVVRGDSAAYFCASSRQGGSEQYFGPGTRLTVT.

The J gene is TRBJ1-2, the V gene TRBV9; possibly TRBD1 for D (5 bases). Trimming shortened V by 4 bases and J by 0 bases, and 13 bases separated the two germline ends. The CDR3 extends over 15 amino acids. Germline CDR1 and CDR2: SGDLS and YYNGEE. The CDR3 bases are TGTGCCAGCAGCCCAGGACACCCAGCTAACTATGGCTACACCTTC. It specifies CASSPGHPANYGYTF.

The V gene is TRBV18, the J gene TRBJ2-2; maybe TRBD2 (6 bases). Germline CDR1 is KGHSH and CDR2 is LQKENI. The CDR3 sequence is 18 residues long. The germline V and J ends were trimmed by 3 bases and 1 base, with 18 bases remaining between them. CDR3: CASSPRGGGAENTGELFF. DNA for the CDR3: TGTGCCAGCTCACCTAGGGGAGGAGGGGCCGAGAACACCGGGGAGCTGTTTTTT.

The chain carries TRBV14 and TRBJ2-1; D may be TRBD2 (5 bases). Germline V gene lookup returns CDR1 SGHDN and CDR2 FVKESK. V was clipped by 4 bases and J by 6 bases, with 19 bases between them. This CDR3 is 16 amino acids long. The CDR3 region has the DNA TGTGCCAGCAGCCCCCTCCGTGGAAGGGAGAGCAATGAGCAGTTCTTC. As protein: CASSPLRGRESNEQFF.

This chain connects TRBV5-1 to TRBJ1-1; no firm D call. Trimming pared 0 bases from V and 11 bases from J, leaving 14 bases between. CDR1 is SGHRS, CDR2 YFSETQ, per germline. This CDR3 region has 13 residues. In nucleotides, the CDR3 is TGCGCCAGCAGCTTGGGTGGAGTTCGGGAGGCTTTCTTT. Translated, it gives CASSLGGVREAFF.

V usage is TRBV2 and J usage is TRBJ2-5; D ambiguous. V was cut by 2 bases and J by 4 bases, with 8 bases left in between. Per germline, CDR1 SNHLY and CDR2 FYNNEI. The length of the CDR3 is 13 residues. CDR3 in DNA: TGTGCCAGCAGTGAAACGAGGCGAGAGACCCAGTACTTC. As protein: CASSETRRETQYF.

As for this clone: At one boundary the junction diverges from the germline segment, which might be a read error. This rearrangement joins TRBV7-7 to TRBJ2-1; D unclear. The CDR3 is 13 amino acids. Germline lookup yields CDR1 SSHAT and CDR2 FNYEAQ (reference sequence). Here the CDR3 DNA reads TGTGCTAGCAGCTTAGTATTCGGCAATGAGCAGTTCTTC. Translated, it gives CASSLVFGNEQFF.

V and J are TRBV2 and TRBJ1-1; TRBD1 matches at 8 bases. J gave up 7 bases and V 7 bases, and 14 bases lay outside the gene matches. CDR3 length equals 15 residues. Germline V lookup: CDR1 SNHLY, CDR2 FYNNEI. The CDR3 protein is CASNSGYRDRSEAFF. The DNA for the CDR3 is TGTGCCAGCAATTCCGGCTACCGGGACAGGAGTGAAGCTTTCTTT.

V usage is TRBV21-1 and J usage is TRBJ2-7; TRBD1 is the table's D call, not checked against the DNA. TRBV21-1 is noted as a pseudogene. The CDR3 contains 15 residues. CDR3: CASRRQEPSSYEQYF. The CDR3 nucleotides are TGTGCCAGCAGAAGACAGGAGCCCAGCTCCTACGAGCAGTACTTC.

The chain links TRBV7-3 to TRBJ2-1, with D possibly TRBD1 on 7 matching bases. Germline-derived CDR1 and CDR2 are SGHTA and FQGTGA. The germline V and J ends were trimmed by 3 bases and 3 bases, with 9 bases remaining between them. The CDR3 totals 14 residues. The CDR3 nucleotides are TGTGCCAGCAGCTTCAGGGGGGTCTACAATGAGCAGTTCTTC. Encoded protein: CASSFRGVYNEQFF. Full variable domain (outside the CDR3, taken from reference TRBV7-3 and TRBJ2-1): GAGVSQTPSNKVTEKGKYVELRCDPISGHTALYWYRQSLGQGPEFLIYFQGTGAADDSGLPNDRFFAVRPEGSVSTLKIQRTERGDSAVYLCASSFRGVYNEQFFGPGTRLTVL.